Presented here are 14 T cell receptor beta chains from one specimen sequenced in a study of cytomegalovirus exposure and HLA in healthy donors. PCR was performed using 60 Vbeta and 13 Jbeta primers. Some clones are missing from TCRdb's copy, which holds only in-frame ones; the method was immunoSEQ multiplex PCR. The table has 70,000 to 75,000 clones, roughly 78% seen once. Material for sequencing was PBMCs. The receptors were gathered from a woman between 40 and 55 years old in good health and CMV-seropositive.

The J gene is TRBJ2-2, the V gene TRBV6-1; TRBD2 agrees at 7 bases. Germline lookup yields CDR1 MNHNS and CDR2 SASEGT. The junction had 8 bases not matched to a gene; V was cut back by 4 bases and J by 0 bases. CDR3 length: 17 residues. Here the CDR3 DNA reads TGTGCCAGCAGTGGCCTCTCGGGGGGACCGAACACCGGGGAGCTGTTTTTT. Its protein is CASSGLSGGPNTGELFF.

Here the CDR3 DNA reads TGTGCCAGCAGCTTAGGAACAGGGCCCCGGTTTAGTAATTCACCCCTCCACTTT. This encodes CASSLGTGPRFSNSPLHF. This chain connects TRBV7-2 to TRBJ1-6, with a tentative D call TRBD1 (6 bases). V was pared by 1 base and J by 6 bases, with 19 bases between. In germline, CDR1 is SGHTA, CDR2 FQGNSA. This CDR3 has 18 residues.

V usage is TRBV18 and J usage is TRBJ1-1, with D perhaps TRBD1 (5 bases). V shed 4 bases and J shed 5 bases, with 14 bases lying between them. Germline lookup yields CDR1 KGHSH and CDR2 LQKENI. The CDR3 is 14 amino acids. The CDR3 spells CASSRGAWITEAFF. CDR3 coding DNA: TGTGCCAGCTCACGTGGGGCGTGGATTACTGAAGCTTTCTTT. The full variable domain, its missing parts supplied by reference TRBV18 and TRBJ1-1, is NAGVMQNPRHLVRRRGQEARLRCSPMKGHSHVYWYRQLPEEGLKFMVYLQKENIIDESGMPKERFSAEFPKEGPSILRIQQVVRGDSAAYFCASSRGAWITEAFFGQGTRLTVV.

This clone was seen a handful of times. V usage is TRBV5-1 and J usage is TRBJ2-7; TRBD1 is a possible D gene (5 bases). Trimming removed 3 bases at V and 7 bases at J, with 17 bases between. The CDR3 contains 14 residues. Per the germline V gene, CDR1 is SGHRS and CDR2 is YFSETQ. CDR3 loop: CASSSSSQGWEQYF. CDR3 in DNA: TGCGCCAGCAGCTCGAGCAGCCAGGGATGGGAGCAGTACTTC.

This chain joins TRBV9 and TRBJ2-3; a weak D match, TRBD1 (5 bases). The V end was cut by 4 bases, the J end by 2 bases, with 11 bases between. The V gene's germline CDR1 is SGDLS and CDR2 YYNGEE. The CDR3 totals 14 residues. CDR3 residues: CASSTRQTTDTQYF. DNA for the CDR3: TGTGCCAGCAGCACAAGACAGACCACAGATACGCAGTATTTT.

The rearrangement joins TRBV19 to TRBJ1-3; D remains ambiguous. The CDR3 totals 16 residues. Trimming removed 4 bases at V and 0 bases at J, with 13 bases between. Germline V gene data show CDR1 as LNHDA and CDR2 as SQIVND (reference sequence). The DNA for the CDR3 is TGTGCCAGTAGTACACCACAAACGTTCTCTGGAAACACCATATATTTT. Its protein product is CASSTPQTFSGNTIYF.

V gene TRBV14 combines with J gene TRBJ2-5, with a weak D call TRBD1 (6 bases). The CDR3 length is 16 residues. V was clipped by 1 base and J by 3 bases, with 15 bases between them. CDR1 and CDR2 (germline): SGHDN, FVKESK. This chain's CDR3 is CASSQGHGQGKETQYF. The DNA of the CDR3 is TGTGCCAGCAGCCAAGGGCACGGGCAGGGGAAAGAGACCCAGTACTTC.

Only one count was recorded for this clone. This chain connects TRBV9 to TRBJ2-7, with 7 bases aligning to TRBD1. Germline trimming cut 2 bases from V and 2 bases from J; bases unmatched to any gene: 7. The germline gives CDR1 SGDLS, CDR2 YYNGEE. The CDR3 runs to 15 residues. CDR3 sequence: CASSVLGTDTYEQYF. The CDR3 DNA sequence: TGTGCCAGCAGCGTTTTGGGGACAGATACCTACGAGCAGTACTTC.

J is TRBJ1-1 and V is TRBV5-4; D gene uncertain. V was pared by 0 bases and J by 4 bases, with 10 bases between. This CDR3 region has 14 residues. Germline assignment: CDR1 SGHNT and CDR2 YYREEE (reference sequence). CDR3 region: CASSLAGRSTEAFF. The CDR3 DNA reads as TGTGCCAGCAGCTTGGCGGGTAGGTCCACTGAAGCTTTCTTT.

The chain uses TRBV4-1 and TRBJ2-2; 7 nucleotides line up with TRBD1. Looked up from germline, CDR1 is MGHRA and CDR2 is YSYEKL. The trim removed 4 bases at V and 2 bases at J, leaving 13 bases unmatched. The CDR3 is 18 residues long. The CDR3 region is CASSRSLSGQTNTGELFF. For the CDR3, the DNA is TGCGCCAGCAGCCGATCGTTATCGGGACAGACCAACACCGGGGAGCTGTTTTTT.

Here the CDR3 reads CASTLEGTGVTEAFF. CDR3 in DNA: TGTGCCAGCACTCTAGAGGGGACAGGGGTCACTGAAGCTTTCTTT. The V and J genes are TRBV6-1 and TRBJ1-1, with 10 bases identical to TRBD1. The J segment lost 4 bases and the V segment lost 7 bases, leaving 9 bases of the junction unmatched. Germline CDR1 reads MNHNS; CDR2 reads SASEGT. This CDR3 has 15 residues.

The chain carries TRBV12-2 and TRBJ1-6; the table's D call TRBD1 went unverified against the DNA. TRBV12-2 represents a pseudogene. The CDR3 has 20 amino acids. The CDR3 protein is CASRLPTPPATGEYNSPLHF. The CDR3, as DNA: TGTGCAAGTCGCTTACCGACCCCTCCCGCCACAGGGGAGTATAATTCACCCCTCCACTTT.

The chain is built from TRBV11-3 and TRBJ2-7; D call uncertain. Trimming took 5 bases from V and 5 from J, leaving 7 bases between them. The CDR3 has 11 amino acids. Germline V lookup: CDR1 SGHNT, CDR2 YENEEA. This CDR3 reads CASSQIDEQYF. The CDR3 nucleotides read TGTGCCAGCAGCCAGATCGACGAGCAGTACTTC.

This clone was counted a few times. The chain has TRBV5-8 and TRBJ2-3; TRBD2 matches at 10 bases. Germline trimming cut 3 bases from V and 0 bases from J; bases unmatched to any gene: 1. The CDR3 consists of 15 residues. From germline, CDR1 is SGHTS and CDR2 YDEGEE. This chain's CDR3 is CASSSGLASTDTQYF. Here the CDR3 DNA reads TGTGCCAGCAGCTCGGGACTAGCGAGCACAGATACGCAGTATTTT.